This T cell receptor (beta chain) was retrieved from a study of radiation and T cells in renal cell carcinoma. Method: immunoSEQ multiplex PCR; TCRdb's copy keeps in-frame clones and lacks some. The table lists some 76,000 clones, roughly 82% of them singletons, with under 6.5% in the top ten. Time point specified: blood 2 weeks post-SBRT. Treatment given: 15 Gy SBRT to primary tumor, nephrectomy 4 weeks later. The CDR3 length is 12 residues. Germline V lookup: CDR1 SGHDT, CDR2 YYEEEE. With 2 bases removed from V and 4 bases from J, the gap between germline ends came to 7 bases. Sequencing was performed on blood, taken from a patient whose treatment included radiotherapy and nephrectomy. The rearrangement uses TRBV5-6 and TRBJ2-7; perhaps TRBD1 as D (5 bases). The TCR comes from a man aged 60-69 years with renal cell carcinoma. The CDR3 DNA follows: TGTGCCAGCAGCTTTCAGGGATACGAGCAGTACTTC. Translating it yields CASSFQGYEQYF.